This T cell receptor (beta chain) was identified in a study of cytomegalovirus exposure and HLA in healthy donors. Primers included in the PCR were 60 Vbeta and 13 Jbeta primers. Generated by immunoSEQ multiplex PCR, the TCRdb table keeps only in-frame clones and is missing some. The top ten hold about 2.5% of the sample, which has almost 200,000 clones, 85% seen once. The CDR3 contains 19 residues. Looked up from germline, CDR1 is MNHEY and CDR2 is SMNVEV (reference sequence). The V and J ends lost 6 bases and 0 bases, in that order; junction bases with no gene match: 12. The chain recombines TRBV27 with TRBJ2-3; 13 bases are a match to TRBD2. The TCR sequence derives from a woman between 45 and 60 years old in good health and CMV-seronegative. Source material: PBMCs. The CDR3, as DNA: TGTGCCAGCAGACGTGGGACCGCGGGACTAGCGGGGAGCACAGATACGCAGTATTTT. Amino acids: CASRRGTAGLAGSTDTQYF.